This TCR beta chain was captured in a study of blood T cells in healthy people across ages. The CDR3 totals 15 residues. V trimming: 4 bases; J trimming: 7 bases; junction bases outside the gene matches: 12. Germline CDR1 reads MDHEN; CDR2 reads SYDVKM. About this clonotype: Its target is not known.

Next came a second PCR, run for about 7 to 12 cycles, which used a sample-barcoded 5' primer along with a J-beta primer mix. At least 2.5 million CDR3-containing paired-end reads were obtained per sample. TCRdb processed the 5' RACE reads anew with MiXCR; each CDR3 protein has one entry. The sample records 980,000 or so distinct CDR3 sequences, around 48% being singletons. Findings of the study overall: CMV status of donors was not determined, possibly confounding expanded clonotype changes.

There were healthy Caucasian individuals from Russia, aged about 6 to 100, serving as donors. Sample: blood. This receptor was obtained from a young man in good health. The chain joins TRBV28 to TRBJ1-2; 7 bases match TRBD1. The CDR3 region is CASSSLQGGAGGYTF. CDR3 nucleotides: TGTGCCAGCAGTTCACTCCAGGGGGGCGCGGGTGGCTACACCTTC.